A selection of T cell receptor beta chains follows, all from one sample in a study of blood T cell repertoires in COVID-19. Using immunoSEQ multiplex PCR, the repertoire was profiled, and TCRdb retains in-frame clones only, with some absent. The sample has roughly 280,000 clones, approximately 86% seen once. The sample consisted of peripheral blood. Every receptor here comes from a man aged 30 to 39 with active or convalescent COVID-19. The CDR3 runs from the conserved cysteine through the conserved F or W. The order of the fields is clone size, V gene, J gene, D gene, CDR3 protein, CDR3 DNA. D genes are given only for firm matches. Clone sizes are given selectively: once, few, many, or a class where the clone is expanded.

>once|TRBV4-2|TRBJ2-7|TRBD2
CASSQQLGSGTRSHEQYF
TGTGCCAGCAGCCAACAACTGGGGAGCGGGACTAGATCCCACGAGCAGTACTTC
>.|TRBV4-1|TRBJ2-7|.
CASSQVEGSYEQYF
TGCGCCAGCAGCCAAGTAGAGGGAAGCTACGAGCAGTACTTC
>.|TRBV10-3|TRBJ2-7|.
CAISESAGSYEQYF
TGTGCCATCAGTGAGTCTGCGGGGTCCTACGAGCAGTACTTC
>.|TRBV30|TRBJ2-1|.
CAWSGVAGNEQFF
TGTGCCTGGAGCGGTGTTGCGGGGAATGAGCAGTTCTTC
>few|TRBV5-4|TRBJ1-2|TRBD1
CASSLAGTGKHGGYTF
TGTGCCAGCAGCTTGGCCGGGACAGGGAAGCACGGTGGCTACACCTTC
>once|TRBV29-1|TRBJ2-1|TRBD1
CSVDPGDRGNEQFF
TGCAGCGTTGACCCCGGGGACAGGGGGAATGAGCAGTTCTTC
>.|TRBV14|TRBJ2-4|.
CASSRDGAAKNIQYF
TGTGCCAGCAGCCGAGATGGTGCGGCCAAAAACATTCAGTACTTC
>.|TRBV29-1|TRBJ2-1|TRBD1
CSGGQGASYNEQFF
TGCAGCGGAGGCCAGGGGGCTTCCTACAATGAGCAGTTCTTC
>.|TRBV9|TRBJ2-7|TRBD1
CASSVGQDFYEQYF
TGTGCCAGCAGCGTCGGACAGGACTTCTACGAGCAGTACTTC
>.|TRBV10-2|TRBJ1-2|TRBD1
CASSEDQGAGALNYGYTF
TGCGCCAGCAGTGAGGATCAGGGGGCAGGCGCCCTTAACTATGGCTACACCTTC
>.|TRBV6-4|TRBJ1-3|.
CARFQRSGNTIYF
TGTGCCAGGTTCCAGCGCTCTGGAAACACCATATATTTT
>.|TRBV2|TRBJ1-2|.
CASSGQHNYGYTF
TGTGCCAGCAGTGGACAGCATAACTATGGCTACACCTTC
>.|TRBV19|TRBJ2-5|TRBD1
CASSPAGTGLETQYF
TGTGCCAGTAGTCCGGCCGGGACAGGGTTGGAGACCCAGTACTTC
>.|TRBV2|TRBJ1-3|.
CASRAGIISGNTIYF
TGTGCCAGCAGGGCAGGGATCATCTCTGGAAACACCATATATTTT
>few|TRBV7-9|TRBJ1-4|.
CASSLSGATNEKLFF
TGTGCCAGCAGCTTATCGGGGGCAACTAATGAAAAACTGTTTTTT
>.|TRBV3-1/TRBV3-2|TRBJ2-1|TRBD2
CASSQSTSGGPFNEQFF
TGTGCCAGCAGCCAATCGACTAGCGGGGGCCCTTTCAATGAGCAGTTCTTC
>.|TRBV6-5|TRBJ1-2|.
CASRPLTGLIYGYTF
TGTGCCAGCCGCCCACTCACCGGACTGATCTATGGCTACACCTTC
>once|TRBV7-2|TRBJ2-7|TRBD1
CASSPGQVPYEQYF
TGTGCCAGCAGCCCTGGACAGGTGCCCTACGAGCAGTACTTC
>.|TRBV27|TRBJ1-2|TRBD1
CASSWDREGYGYTF
TGTGCCAGCAGTTGGGACAGGGAAGGGTATGGCTACACCTTC
>.|TRBV21-1|TRBJ2-1|.
CASSSGRIHSYNEQFF
TGTGCCAGCAGCTCTGGCAGAATTCACTCCTACAATGAGCAGTTCTTC
>.|TRBV9|TRBJ2-2|.
CASSVIGTANTGELFF
TGTGCCAGCAGCGTTATCGGGACTGCGAACACCGGGGAGCTGTTTTTT
>.|TRBV14|TRBJ2-7|TRBD2
CASSRGSGASYEQYF
TGTGCCAGCAGCAGAGGTAGCGGGGCCTCCTACGAGCAGTACTTC
>.|TRBV10-3|TRBJ1-1|.
CAISESGRGSQNTEAFF
TGTGCCATCAGTGAGTCAGGGCGGGGCAGCCAGAACACTGAAGCTTTCTTT
>once|TRBV19|TRBJ1-6|.
CASSLFIPGSNSPLHF
TGTGCCAGTAGCCTCTTCATCCCGGGGTCTAATTCACCCCTCCACTTT
>.|TRBV4-2|TRBJ1-2|TRBD1
CASSPEQGQDYGYTF
TGTGCCAGCAGCCCCGAGCAGGGACAGGACTATGGCTACACCTTC
>.|TRBV19|TRBJ1-2|TRBD1
CASSIRDRGDYGYTF
TGTGCCAGTAGTATTCGCGACAGGGGAGACTATGGCTACACCTTC
>.|TRBV18|TRBJ2-3|TRBD1
CASSPPGQGRTDTQYF
TGTGCCAGCTCACCACCGGGACAGGGACGAACAGATACGCAGTATTTT
>.|TRBV29-1|TRBJ2-1|.
CSVESQGGDEQFF
TGCAGCGTTGAATCGCAGGGGGGCGATGAGCAGTTCTTC
>.|TRBV30|TRBJ2-5|TRBD2
CAWTYSGGAETQYF
TGTGCCTGGACCTATAGCGGGGGGGCTGAGACCCAGTACTTC
>.|TRBV4-1|TRBJ1-1|TRBD1
CASSQGWTGVNTEAFF
TGCGCCAGCAGCCAAGGTTGGACAGGGGTGAACACTGAAGCTTTCTTT
>.|TRBV6-5|TRBJ1-2|.
CASSWQGQSYGYTF
TGTGCCAGCAGTTGGCAGGGCCAGAGCTATGGCTACACCTTC
>.|TRBV28|TRBJ2-7|.
CASSLEDAGTYEQYF
TGTGCCAGCAGTTTAGAGGACGCAGGGACCTACGAGCAGTACTTC
>few|TRBV10-2|TRBJ2-1|.
CASRDRTYNEQFF
TGCGCCAGCAGAGACAGAACCTACAATGAGCAGTTCTTC
>.|TRBV2|TRBJ1-5|.
CASKRDGGYQPQHF
TGTGCCAGCAAGAGGGACGGGGGATATCAGCCCCAGCATTTT
>once|TRBV5-1|TRBJ1-5|.
CASRERSGQPQHF
TGCGCCAGCAGGGAGAGGTCGGGTCAGCCCCAGCATTTT
>.|TRBV10-3|TRBJ2-1|TRBD1
CAISRDRGGDNEQFF
TGTGCCATCAGCAGGGACAGGGGCGGGGACAATGAGCAGTTCTTC
>.|TRBV4-1|TRBJ2-5|TRBD1
CASSQAHRWDREETQYF
TGCGCCAGCAGCCAAGCTCACCGCTGGGACAGAGAAGAGACCCAGTACTTC
>.|TRBV30|TRBJ1-2|.
CAWKTGAYGYTF
TGTGCCTGGAAGACTGGGGCCTATGGCTACACCTTC
>.|TRBV2|TRBJ1-1|TRBD1
CASSNDRGGLNTEAFF
TGTGCCAGCAGTAACGACAGGGGAGGGCTGAACACTGAAGCTTTCTTT
>few|TRBV6-5|TRBJ2-7|TRBD2
CASSYSAGAHEQYF
TGTGCCAGCAGTTACTCAGCGGGGGCACACGAGCAGTACTTC
>.|TRBV29-1|TRBJ2-1|TRBD1
CSVEDRAYNEQFF
TGCAGCGTTGAGGACAGGGCCTACAATGAGCAGTTCTTC